This T cell receptor (beta chain) is drawn from a study of long-term antiretroviral therapy in people with HIV. Details on this clone: Antigen specificity is unknown.

Study-level points and caveats: Compared with controls, HIV repertoires showed narrower CDR3 length ranges.

Assay version v3.0 of immunoSEQ was used, and it was run at survey level. Clones were read by immunoSEQ multiplex PCR, and TCRdb kept only the in-frame ones, dropping some. This repertoire shows about 26,000 clones, almost 85% found once; its top ten account for about 5.1%. DNA was extracted from approximately 0.95-9.8 million thawed cryopreserved PBMC. Germline V gene lookup returns CDR1 SGHTA and CDR2 FQGTGA. CDR3 length: 14 amino acids. V lost 5 bases to trimming and J lost 8 bases, with 18 bases between them. The sequence was collected from a woman between 25 and 40 years old with HIV. The chain recombines TRBV7-3 with TRBJ1-1; tentative D call: TRBD1 (5 bases). The source was unsorted PBMCs, collected 1.1 years before starting antiretroviral therapy. The DNA of the CDR3 is TGTGCCAGCAGCCCCCAAGGGGACCGAAGGGAAGCTTTCTTT. It yields the protein CASSPQGDRREAFF. The whole variable domain, remainder taken from reference TRBV7-3 and TRBJ1-1, is GAGVSQTPSNKVTEKGKYVELRCDPISGHTALYWYRQSLGQGPEFLIYFQGTGAADDSGLPNDRFFAVRPEGSVSTLKIQRTERGDSAVYLCASSPQGDRREAFFGQGTRLTVV.